This TCR beta chain was recovered during a study of T-cell memory formation after mild COVID-19. TCRdb reprocessed the 5' RACE reads with MiXCR, giving one entry per CDR3 protein. Here the sample spans over 350,000 distinct CDR3 sequences, 24% being singletons. The germline V gene encodes CDR1 SGHTA and CDR2 FQGNSA. The V gene lost 6 bases and the J gene lost 0 bases, with 20 bases spanning the gap. CDR3 length: 17 residues. This clonotype was seen a handful of times. The TCR comes from an adult woman who had mild COVID-19 (a few samples of this study predate the infection). Cell type and time point are not known. Sequencing input: PBMCs or a T cell subset sorted from them (not recorded which). This chain links TRBV7-2 with TRBJ1-2; D unclear. CDR3 nucleotide sequence: TGTGCCAGCAGTCACCCGAAGAAGGGTCCGCCTAACTATGGCTACACCTTC. It is translated as CASSHPKKGPPNYGYTF. Full variable domain (remainder filled in from reference TRBV7-2 and TRBJ1-2): GAGVSQSPSNKVTEKGKDVELRCDPISGHTALYWYRQSLGQGLEFLIYFQGNSAPDKSGLPSDRFSAERTGGSVSTLTIQRTQQEDSAVYLCASSHPKKGPPNYGYTFGSGTRLTVV.